The T cell receptor (beta chain) described here comes from a study of T cells after yellow fever vaccination. About the study: SMART-Seq v4 Ultra Low Input handled preparation of low-cell-number fractions.

Study-wide findings and caveats: Repertoires obtained by FACS sorting could include abundant clonotypes that entered as contaminants from the bulk population. Post-booster repertoires again held most primary-vaccination clones (roughly 95% CD4, 88% CD8).

The CDR3 length is 15 residues. The germline V gene has CDR1 MGHRA and CDR2 YSYEKL. Trimming stripped 0 bases from V and 7 bases from J, with 12 bases between. A universal primer site and UMIs were added as TCR cDNA was made by 5'RACE template switching. In TCRdb, the 5' RACE reads were re-called with MiXCR into one record per CDR3 protein. The sample lists some 240,000 distinct CDR3 sequences, about 3.5% occurring once. In its sample, this clonotype was seen many times. The antigen is undetermined. The chain carries TRBV4-1 and TRBJ1-4; unclear D gene. The clonotype comes from a man aged 18-30 years who received the YFV17D yellow fever vaccine. Sequenced material: PBMCs, taken 15 days after the yellow fever booster vaccination. The CDR3 DNA follows: TGCGCCAGCAGCCAAGAGTTCGGAAGACGTGAAAAACTGTTTTTT. Protein: CASSQEFGRREKLFF.